This T cell receptor beta chain was identified in a study of shared clonotypes between healthy human individuals. Study background: The study enrolled two women and three men aged 18 to 49.

The repertoire was sequenced with immunoSEQ multiplex PCR; TCRdb's copy has only in-frame clones and lacks some. The sample records some 2,100,000 clones, under 97% being singletons. Germline loops: CDR1 SEHNR, CDR2 FQNEAQ (reference sequence). The CDR3 spans 16 residues. V was cut by 5 bases and J by 10 bases, with 21 bases left in between. In regard to this clone: Its antigen is still unknown.

Overall study results and limits: Naive subsets usually exceeded memory subsets in estimated richness. About 5.2% was the fraction of naive CD4 clonotypes found shared across several donors.

The receptor was isolated from a man aged 18 to 35 in good health. Material: naive CD4+ T cells sorted from blood. The subset denotes: CD45RA+ positively selected. The genes are TRBV7-9 and TRBJ1-6; D gene unclear. The CDR3 region has the DNA TGTGCCAGCAGCCGTTCGGGCTCTGCCCAAATCTCACCCCTCCACTTT. Translation gives CASSRSGSAQISPLHF.